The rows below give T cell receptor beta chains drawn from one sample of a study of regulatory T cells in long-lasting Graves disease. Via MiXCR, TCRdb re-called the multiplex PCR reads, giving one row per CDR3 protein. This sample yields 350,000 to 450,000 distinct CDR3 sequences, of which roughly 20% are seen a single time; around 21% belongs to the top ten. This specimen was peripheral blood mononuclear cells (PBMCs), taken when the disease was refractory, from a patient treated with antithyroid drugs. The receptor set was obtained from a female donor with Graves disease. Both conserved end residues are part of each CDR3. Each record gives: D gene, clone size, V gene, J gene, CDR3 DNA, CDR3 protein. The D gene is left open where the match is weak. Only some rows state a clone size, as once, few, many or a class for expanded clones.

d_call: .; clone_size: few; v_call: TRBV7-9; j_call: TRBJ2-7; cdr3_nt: TGTGCCAGCAGCTTAGAGTCCGGGTACGACGAGCAGTACTTC; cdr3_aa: CASSLESGYDEQYF
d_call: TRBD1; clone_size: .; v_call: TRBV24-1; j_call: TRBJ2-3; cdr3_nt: TGTGCCACCGCCCGGGACAGGGATCGTCCAGATACGCAGTATTTT; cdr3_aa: CATARDRDRPDTQYF
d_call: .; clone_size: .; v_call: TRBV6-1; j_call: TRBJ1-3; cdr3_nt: TGTGCCAGCAGTGAGGGTTGGAACACCATATATTTT; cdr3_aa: CASSEGWNTIYF
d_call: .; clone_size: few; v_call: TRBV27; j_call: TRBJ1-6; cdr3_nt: TGTGCCAGCAGTACTGGGACAAGGTCCAATTCACCCCTCCACTTT; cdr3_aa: CASSTGTRSNSPLHF
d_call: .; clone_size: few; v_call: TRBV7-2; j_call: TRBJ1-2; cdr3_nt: TGTGCCAGCAGCTTATCGGCAGATGCCCCGGATGGCTACACCTTC; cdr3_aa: CASSLSADAPDGYTF
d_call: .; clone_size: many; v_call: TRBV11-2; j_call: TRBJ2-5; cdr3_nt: TGTGCCAGCAGCTTAGGGGCCAGCCCGGTGGAGACCCAGTACTTC; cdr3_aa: CASSLGASPVETQYF
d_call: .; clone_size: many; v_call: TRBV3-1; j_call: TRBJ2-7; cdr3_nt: TGTGCCAGCAGCCGGGGTCCCTACGAGCAGTACTTC; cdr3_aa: CASSRGPYEQYF
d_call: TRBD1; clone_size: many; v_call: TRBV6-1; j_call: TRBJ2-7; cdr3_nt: TGTGCCAGCAGATCCCCGGGACAGGGGTTGGAGGAGCAGTACTTC; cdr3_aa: CASRSPGQGLEEQYF
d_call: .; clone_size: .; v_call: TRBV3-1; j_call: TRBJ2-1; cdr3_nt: TGTGCCAGCAGCCAGAGCGGTGCTGAGCAGTTCTTC; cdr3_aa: CASSQSGAEQFF
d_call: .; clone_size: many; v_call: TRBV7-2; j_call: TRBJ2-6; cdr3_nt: TGTGCCAGCAGCTTATCAGGTCGGATAGCGGGGGCCAACGTCCTGACTTTC; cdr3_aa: CASSLSGRIAGANVLTF